These 18 T cell receptor beta chains were sequenced from one sample in a study of cytomegalovirus exposure and HLA in healthy donors. PCR amplification relied on 60 Vbeta primers (plus 13 Jbeta primers). The method was immunoSEQ multiplex PCR; TCRdb's version includes in-frame clones alone and lacks a portion of them. This sample has roughly 100,000 clones; roughly three quarters occur once, and the top ten carry approximately 7.7%. The sample comprised PBMCs. All receptors come from a female donor in good health and CMV-seronegative.

The J gene is TRBJ2-1, the V gene TRBV9; maybe TRBD2 (6 bases). The CDR3 extends over 14 amino acids. The V end was cut by 0 bases, the J end by 6 bases, with 10 bases between. The germline gives CDR1 SGDLS, CDR2 YYNGEE. The CDR3 protein is CASSVELAGNEQFF. In nucleotides, the CDR3 is TGTGCCAGCAGCGTAGAACTAGCTGGCAATGAGCAGTTCTTC.

V is TRBV11-2 and J is TRBJ1-2; D perhaps matches TRBD1 (6 bases). The germline V gene encodes CDR1 SGHAT and CDR2 FQNNGV. With 4 bases removed from V and 7 bases from J, the gap between germline ends came to 13 bases. This CDR3 comprises 13 residues. The CDR3 region is CASSSQGWGGYTF. In nucleotides, the CDR3 is TGTGCCAGCAGCTCTCAGGGGTGGGGTGGCTACACCTTC.

This clone was counted between two and nine times. This chain links TRBV29-1 with TRBJ1-2, with 9 bases identical to TRBD1. The length of the CDR3 is 13 residues. Per the germline V gene, CDR1 is SQVTM and CDR2 is ANQGSEA. V lost 6 bases, J lost 6 bases, and 8 bases stayed unmatched. CDR3 in amino acids: CSVGPGQGNGYTF. The CDR3 bases are TGCAGCGTGGGACCGGGACAGGGCAATGGCTACACCTTC.

In DNA, the CDR3 is TGTGCCAGCAGCTCGCTCACAGGAAGGCAGTACTTC. It yields the protein CASSSLTGRQYF. The rearrangement joins TRBV13 to TRBJ2-5; D may be TRBD1 (5 bases). Germline CDR1 reads PRHDT; CDR2 reads FYEKMQ (reference sequence). V was trimmed by 4 bases and J by 11 bases, leaving 14 bases between them. This CDR3 comprises 12 residues.

The chain is built from TRBV5-6 and TRBJ2-1, with 9 bases fitting TRBD2. The CDR3 runs to 15 residues. Germline assignment: CDR1 SGHDT and CDR2 YYEEEE. V lost 5 bases, J lost 5 bases, and 8 bases stayed unmatched. CDR3 protein: CASRLSGGPHNEQFF. CDR3 in DNA: TGTGCCAGCAGGCTGAGCGGGGGGCCCCACAATGAGCAGTTCTTC.

The rearrangement joins TRBV7-9 to TRBJ2-7; D is unresolved. CDR3 length equals 15 residues. V dropped 2 bases and J dropped 2 bases, with 13 bases sitting between them. CDR1 and CDR2 (germline): SEHNR, FQNEAQ (reference sequence). The CDR3 loop is CASSLSTVIPYEQYF. The CDR3, as DNA: TGTGCCAGCAGCTTAAGTACGGTGATACCCTACGAGCAGTACTTC.

This rearrangement joins TRBV5-6 to TRBJ2-1, with 9 positions matching TRBD2. Germline lookup yields CDR1 SGHDT and CDR2 YYEEEE. The CDR3 spans 17 residues. The junction had 7 bases not matched to a gene; V was cut back by 3 bases and J by 0 bases. The chain's CDR3 is CASSYLAGASSYNEQFF. The CDR3 DNA follows: TGTGCCAGCAGCTACTTAGCGGGGGCCTCCTCCTACAATGAGCAGTTCTTC.

The rearrangement links TRBV7-3 to TRBJ2-6; TRBD1 might be the D (5 bases). This CDR3 contains 17 residues. In germline, CDR1 is SGHTA, CDR2 FQGTGA. V was clipped by 1 base and J by 0 bases, with 10 bases between them. The CDR3: CASSLRGASSGANVLTF. The CDR3 bases are TGTGCCAGCAGCTTAAGGGGCGCTAGCTCTGGGGCCAACGTCCTGACTTTC.

In DNA form, the CDR3 reads TGCGCCAGCAGCTTGACCGGTTACTATACTGGGGCCAACGTCCTGACTTTC. Protein product: CASSLTGYYTGANVLTF. The chain links TRBV5-1 to TRBJ2-6; no reliable D call. Trimming stripped 1 base from V and 2 bases from J, with 13 bases between. Germline V gene data show CDR1 as SGHRS and CDR2 as YFSETQ. This CDR3 comprises 17 residues.

The chain employs TRBV7-6 and TRBJ2-7, with TRBD2 as a possible D gene (6 bases). V lost 5 bases and J lost 7, with 15 bases in between. The germline V gene encodes CDR1 SGHVS and CDR2 FNYEAQ. This CDR3 is built from 13 residues. The CDR3 loop reads CASSNGGPSEQYF. CDR3 DNA sequence: TGTGCCAGCAGCAACGGGGGTCCCTCAGAGCAGTACTTC.

The gene calls are TRBV5-6 and TRBJ1-1; D unclear. The CDR3 is made up of 12 amino acids. V was pared by 4 bases and J by 5 bases, with 9 bases between. Germline V gene data show CDR1 as SGHDT and CDR2 as YYEEEE. In DNA, the CDR3 is TGTGCCAGCAGCCAGGACTGGACTGAAGCTTTCTTT. Translated, it gives CASSQDWTEAFF.

J is TRBJ1-2 and V is TRBV7-9; TRBD1 aligns across 9 bases. The CDR3 is 15 amino acids. Germline CDR1 reads SEHNR; CDR2 reads FQNEAQ (reference sequence). V was clipped by 7 bases and J by 4 bases; unmatched bases: 10. DNA for the CDR3: TGTGCCAGCATCGGAGGACAGGGGAAGGCCTATGGCTACACCTTC. Translating it yields CASIGGQGKAYGYTF.

Here the CDR3 reads CASSISLGQGGQPQHF. The CDR3 DNA reads TGTGCCAGTAGTATAAGCCTCGGGCAGGGCGGACAGCCCCAGCATTTT. The chain employs TRBV19 and TRBJ1-5, with D possibly TRBD1 on 5 matching bases. V dropped 2 bases and J dropped 7 bases, with 18 bases sitting between them. CDR3 length: 16 amino acids. Per germline, CDR1 LNHDA and CDR2 SQIVND (reference sequence).

The chain is built from TRBV15 and TRBJ2-5, with 7 bases identical to TRBD2. This CDR3 spans 15 amino acids. V shed 1 base, J shed 3 bases, and the junction held 5 bases outside the gene matches. Germline values: CDR1 LNHNV, CDR2 YYDKDF (reference sequence). CDR3 DNA: TGTGCCACCAGCAGAGGATTCCGGGGGGAAGAGACCCAGTACTTC. Protein: CATSRGFRGEETQYF.

The CDR3 region is CASSQRGHNKLSGNTIYF. The CDR3 DNA follows: TGCGCCAGCAGCCAAAGAGGACACAACAAACTCTCTGGAAACACCATATATTTT. The V call is TRBV4-1, the J call TRBJ1-3; D may be TRBD1 (5 bases). Germline values: CDR1 MGHRA, CDR2 YSYEKL. V lost 2 bases, J lost 0 bases, and 17 bases lay in between. This CDR3 region has 18 residues.

The V gene is TRBV5-1, the J gene TRBJ1-3; maybe TRBD1 (6 bases). V lost 1 base and J 0 bases, leaving 11 bases between the germline ends. Germline CDR1 and CDR2: SGHRS and YFSETQ. The CDR3 length is 16 residues. CDR3 coding DNA: TGCGCCAGCAGCTTGTATGGACAGACCTCTGGAAACACCATATATTTT. Protein: CASSLYGQTSGNTIYF.

V is TRBV5-1 and J is TRBJ1-5; D perhaps matches TRBD1 (6 bases). The CDR3 covers 15 residues. Germline lookup yields CDR1 SGHRS and CDR2 YFSETQ. Trimming removed 4 bases at V and 0 bases at J, with 11 bases between. For the CDR3, the DNA is TGCGCCAGCAGCGCCGGACAGAATAGCAATCAGCCCCAGCATTTT. This codes for CASSAGQNSNQPQHF.

The chain carries TRBV7-3 and TRBJ1-2, with 11 nucleotides matching TRBD1. V lost 3 bases to trimming and J lost 7 bases; unmatched junction nucleotides: 7. This CDR3 contains 15 residues. In germline, CDR1 is SGHTA, CDR2 FQGTGA. The CDR3 loop is CASSFGQGASVGYTF. CDR3 DNA: TGTGCCAGCAGCTTCGGACAGGGGGCTTCAGTTGGCTACACCTTC.